The 19 T cell receptor beta chains in this list originate from one sample, sequenced in a study of blood T cell repertoires in COVID-19. The repertoire was sequenced with immunoSEQ multiplex PCR; TCRdb's copy has only in-frame clones and lacks some. This table has about 100,000 clones, roughly nine tenths appearing once. The specimen was peripheral blood. The receptors were sampled from a man over 45 with active COVID-19.

The CDR3: CASSVGTQGNLPDERNTGELFF. Written as DNA, the CDR3 is TGTGCCAGCAGTGTCGGGACACAGGGTAATCTTCCAGACGAAAGGAACACCGGGGAGCTGTTTTTT. The chain employs TRBV2 and TRBJ2-2; D possibly corresponds to TRBD1 (6 bases). Looked up from germline, CDR1 is SNHLY and CDR2 is FYNNEI. The CDR3 extends over 22 amino acids. V was clipped by 4 bases and J by 1 base, with 31 bases between them. Using reference TRBV2 and TRBJ2-2 for the parts outside the CDR3, the full variable domain is EPEVTQTPSHQVTQMGQEVILRCVPISNHLYFYWYRQILGQKVEFLVSFYNNEISEKSEIFDDQFSVERPDGSNFTLKIRSTKLEDSAMYFCASSVGTQGNLPDERNTGELFFGEGSRLTVL.

This chain connects TRBV4-1 to TRBJ1-1; tentatively, D is TRBD1 (5 bases). The CDR3 has 16 residues. The germline V gene encodes CDR1 MGHRA and CDR2 YSYEKL. V shed 6 bases and J shed 7 bases, with 24 bases lying between them. CDR3 sequence: CASSDVLSGGIREAFF. The CDR3 region has the DNA TGCGCCAGCAGTGACGTCCTATCGGGGGGAATTCGTGAAGCTTTCTTT.

The chain is built from TRBV18 and TRBJ1-2; 7 nucleotides agree with TRBD1. V trimming: 4 bases; J trimming: 2 bases; junction bases outside the gene matches: 10. The germline CDR1 and CDR2 sequences are KGHSH and LQKENI. The CDR3 totals 16 residues. The CDR3 sequence: CASSLGTASDNYGYTF. The CDR3, as DNA: TGTGCCAGCTCACTAGGGACAGCCTCGGACAACTATGGCTACACCTTC.

V and J are TRBV7-8 and TRBJ2-5, with D possibly TRBD1 on 6 matching bases. V was cut by 5 bases and J by 3 bases, with 22 bases left in between. The CDR3 totals 17 residues. Germline V CDR1 and CDR2: SGHVS, FQNEAQ. CDR3 DNA: TGTGCCAGCAGCCCGGGAAAAAAAGGGGGTCCAGAAGAGACCCAGTACTTC. As protein: CASSPGKKGGPEETQYF.

This clone was seen a handful of times. V is TRBV5-1 and J is TRBJ1-2; D gene uncertain. CDR3 length: 15 residues. Trimming cost V 0 bases and J 7 bases, with 16 bases left between them. CDR1 is SGHRS and CDR2 is YFSETQ in the germline V gene. This CDR3 reads CASSLGLAASGGYTF. The CDR3 coding sequence is TGCGCCAGCAGCTTGGGTCTCGCAGCTTCGGGTGGCTACACCTTC.

This chain connects TRBV2 to TRBJ1-2, with D possibly TRBD1 on 6 matching bases. The germline V and J ends were trimmed by 3 bases and 6 bases, with 11 bases remaining between them. Per germline, CDR1 SNHLY and CDR2 FYNNEI. This CDR3 spans 13 amino acids. Here the CDR3 reads CASSEGQGNGYTF. In DNA form, the CDR3 reads TGTGCCAGCAGTGAGGGGCAGGGGAATGGCTACACCTTC.

This sequence joins TRBV2 and TRBJ1-4, with 7 bases matching TRBD1. This CDR3 is 15 amino acids long. CDR1 SNHLY and CDR2 FYNNEI come from the germline V gene. The junction had 7 bases not matched to a gene; V was cut back by 4 bases and J by 5 bases. The CDR3, as DNA: TGTGCCAGCAGTGTACCGGGACAGATAAATGAAAAACTGTTTTTT. As protein: CASSVPGQINEKLFF.

This chain connects TRBV7-9 to TRBJ2-6; 9 nucleotides agree with TRBD1. Per germline, CDR1 SEHNR and CDR2 FQNEAQ (reference sequence). V shed 5 bases and J 2 bases; nucleotides not matched to a gene: 4. This CDR3 has 16 amino acids. The CDR3 protein is CASSARTGAGANVLTF. For the CDR3, the DNA is TGTGCCAGCAGCGCGCGGACAGGGGCTGGGGCCAACGTCCTGACTTTC.

This clone appeared once. The chain combines TRBV19 with TRBJ2-3, with D unclear. The CDR3 spans 14 residues. Trimming shortened V by 2 bases and J by 2 bases, and 8 bases separated the two germline ends. Germline CDR1 reads LNHDA; CDR2 reads SQIVND (reference sequence). CDR3 loop: CASSISGTTDTQYF. As DNA, the CDR3 is TGTGCCAGTAGTATATCAGGCACCACAGATACGCAGTATTTT.

V gene TRBV7-8 combines with J gene TRBJ1-2, with D unclear. The germline CDR1 and CDR2 sequences are SGHVS and FQNEAQ. The CDR3 is 14 residues long. V was pared by 1 base and J by 4 bases, with 10 bases between. The CDR3 region is CASSLDGLTYGYTF. The CDR3 nucleotides read TGTGCCAGCAGCTTAGACGGGTTGACCTATGGCTACACCTTC.

This sequence joins TRBV6-6 and TRBJ2-7; 8 nucleotides agree with TRBD1. Trimming took 5 bases from V and 2 from J; bases not matched to a gene: 8. Per the germline V gene, CDR1 is MNHNY and CDR2 is SVGAGI (reference sequence). The CDR3 consists of 15 residues. CDR3 DNA: TGTGCCAGCAGTACTGGACAGGGAACGACCTACGAGCAGTACTTC. Protein product: CASSTGQGTTYEQYF.

This chain connects TRBV7-6 to TRBJ2-1, with no clear D. The CDR3 has 15 residues. The V and J ends lost 4 bases and 0 bases respectively, with 10 bases between them. Germline CDR1 SGHVS, CDR2 FNYEAQ. For the CDR3, the DNA is TGTGCCAGCAGCTCTTATTGGAGCTCCTACAATGAGCAGTTCTTC. It translates to CASSSYWSSYNEQFF.

The V gene is TRBV2, the J gene TRBJ2-5; maybe TRBD2 (5 bases). V was cut by 4 bases and J by 7 bases, with 16 bases left in between. The CDR3 spans 14 residues. Germline V lookup: CDR1 SNHLY, CDR2 FYNNEI. The CDR3 sequence: CASSGARDTGTQYF. CDR3 DNA: TGTGCCAGCAGTGGGGCACGGGATACGGGGACCCAGTACTTC.

The genes are TRBV9 and TRBJ2-7, with TRBD1 matching over 9 bases. The CDR3 has 16 amino acids. Germline V gene lookup returns CDR1 SGDLS and CDR2 YYNGEE. V gave up 4 bases and J gave up 3 bases; unmatched junction bases: 11. Here the CDR3 reads CASSPQPGQGNYEQYF. The DNA of the CDR3 is TGTGCCAGCAGCCCCCAACCGGGACAGGGTAACTACGAGCAGTACTTC.

The V gene is TRBV2, the J gene TRBJ2-2; 8 nucleotides match TRBD2. From germline, CDR1 is SNHLY and CDR2 FYNNEI. The J segment lost 5 bases and the V segment lost 7 bases, leaving 9 bases of the junction unmatched. CDR3 size: 15 residues. Written as DNA, the CDR3 is TGTGCCAGCATCGAGTCGGGGGGGCCGACCGGGGAGCTGTTTTTT. Its translation: CASIESGGPTGELFF.

As DNA, the CDR3 is TGTGCCAGCAGCTCAGTAGCGGGGGGGCCCTACGAGCAGTACTTC. This gives the protein CASSSVAGGPYEQYF. The V call is TRBV7-2, the J call TRBJ2-7; TRBD2 matches at 11 bases. Unmatched junction bases numbered 4, after V lost 4 bases and J lost 2 bases. The CDR3 is 15 amino acids. CDR1 is SGHTA, CDR2 FQGNSA, per germline.

The genes are TRBV5-4 and TRBJ2-7; 11 positions agree with TRBD2. CDR1 SGHNT and CDR2 YYREEE come from the germline V gene (reference sequence). After removal of 6 bases from V and 2 bases from J, the junction contained 13 bases not matched to a gene. This CDR3 is 17 amino acids long. The CDR3 DNA reads TGTGCCAGCAAGAAGGGGAGTACTAGCGGGGGAGCCTACGAGCAGTACTTC. This encodes CASKKGSTSGGAYEQYF.

This clone was picked up a small number of times. This chain uses TRBV11-2 with TRBJ1-3; tentatively, D is TRBD1 (5 bases). The germline V gene encodes CDR1 SGHAT and CDR2 FQNNGV. V lost 2 bases and J lost 4, with 12 bases in between. The CDR3 is 15 residues long. CDR3 coding DNA: TGTGCCAGCAGCTTAAGTGTCGGGGGAGGAAACACCATATATTTT. Translation gives CASSLSVGGGNTIYF.

The chain is built from TRBV15 and TRBJ1-1; the D is unclear. The germline V and J ends were trimmed by 1 base and 0 bases, with 3 bases remaining between them. CDR1 and CDR2 from the germline V gene are LNHNV and YYDKDF (reference sequence). The CDR3 contains 13 residues. The CDR3 nucleotides read TGTGCCACCAGCAGAGGAGTGAACACTGAAGCTTTCTTT. The encoded protein is CATSRGVNTEAFF.